These 18 T cell receptor beta chains originate from one sample sequenced in a study of T cell repertoires in aging, cancer and after chemotherapy. TCR beta rearrangements were amplified from peripheral blood genomic DNA. TRB rearrangements spanning V, D and J were amplified using mixed TRB-A/B primers. MiXCR was run by TCRdb on the multiplex PCR reads, yielding one entry per CDR3 protein. Seen here are around 8,600 distinct CDR3 sequences, under 25% observed once, and the top ten hold approximately 15%. Sequenced: blood. The receptors originated from a human donor with a blood cancer. The donor label of this sample is uncertain.

This clonotype is labeled medium-sized (0.01 to 0.1%). The rearrangement links TRBV19 to TRBJ2-7, with D perhaps being TRBD1 or TRBD2 (6 bases each). The germline V and J ends were trimmed by 6 bases and 7 bases, with 19 bases remaining between them. CDR1 is LNHDA, CDR2 SQIVND, per germline (reference sequence). The CDR3 spans 14 residues. CDR3 amino acids: CASRGGTGLGEQYF. The CDR3 coding sequence is TGTGCCAGTAGAGGGGGGACGGGCCTGGGTGAGCAGTACTTC.

The genes are TRBV6-5 and TRBJ1-2, with TRBD1 identical over 9 bases. The CDR3 loop spans 13 amino acids. V lost 6 bases and J lost 4; bases outside the gene matches: 3. From germline, CDR1 is MNHEY and CDR2 SVGAGI. CDR3 protein: CASSLQGAYGYTF. DNA of the CDR3: TGTGCCAGCAGCCTACAGGGGGCCTATGGCTACACCTTC.

This chain joins TRBV28 and TRBJ1-2; D unresolved. Trimming removed 6 bases at V and 0 bases at J, with 8 bases between. The CDR3 covers 13 residues. CDR1 and CDR2 (germline): MDHEN, SYDVKM. CDR3 sequence reads: CASSHGANYGYTF. For the CDR3, the DNA is TGTGCCAGCAGCCACGGAGCTAACTATGGCTACACCTTC.

This clonotype ranks as medium-sized. The chain combines TRBV19 with TRBJ1-1, with 8 bases fitting TRBD1. The length of the CDR3 is 15 residues. Germline assignment: CDR1 LNHDA and CDR2 SQIVND (reference sequence). Losses at the gene ends were 3 bases for V and 0 bases for J; bases not matched to a gene: 3. The CDR3 protein is CASSMMGQVNTEAFF. The CDR3 DNA sequence: TGTGCCAGTAGTATGATGGGACAGGTGAACACTGAAGCTTTCTTT.

This chain connects TRBV19 to TRBJ2-3; the match to TRBD2 covers 12 bases. Unmatched junction bases numbered 16, after V lost 3 bases and J lost 6 bases. The germline gives CDR1 LNHDA, CDR2 SQIVND (reference sequence). The CDR3 is made up of 19 amino acids. In nucleotides, the CDR3 is TGTGCCAGTAGTATGCCCCTCTCCGGGACTAGCGGGCTTTTGGATACGCAGTATTTT. Its protein product is CASSMPLSGTSGLLDTQYF.

Sample share makes this clonotype medium-sized. The V gene is TRBV6-6, the J gene TRBJ2-6, with D tentatively TRBD2 (5 bases). The CDR3 is 16 residues long. V was pared by 7 bases and J by 0 bases, with 13 bases between. Germline V lookup: CDR1 MNHNY, CDR2 SVGAGI (reference sequence). Here the CDR3 DNA reads TGTGCCAGCAATTCAAAAACTAGCTCTGGGGCCAACGTCCTGACTTTC. Its translation is CASNSKTSSGANVLTF.

The CDR3 reads CASSRPGGGAGTEAFF. CDR3 DNA: TGTGCCAGCAGTAGGCCGGGAGGGGGGGCTGGCACTGAAGCTTTCTTT. J is TRBJ1-1 and V is TRBV27; D is possibly TRBD1 (6 bases). The V gene lost 5 bases and the J gene lost 4 bases, with 20 bases spanning the gap. Germline V lookup: CDR1 MNHEY, CDR2 SMNVEV (reference sequence). The length of the CDR3 is 16 residues.

A note on this clonotype: A clone one base away is much larger, so this may be a read error. The chain joins TRBV19 to TRBJ2-7; TRBD1 might be the D (5 bases). This CDR3 spans 15 amino acids. Looked up from germline, CDR1 is LNHDA and CDR2 is SQIVND (reference sequence). CDR3 sequence reads: CPSPCGFLKGCEQYF. CDR3 in DNA: TGTCCCAGTCCCTGTGGGTTCTTGAAGGGGTGCGAGCAGTACTTC. Supplemented by reference TRBV19 and TRBJ2-7, the full variable domain reads DGGITQSPKYLFRKEGQNVTLSCEQNLNHDAMYWYRQDPGQGLRLIYYSQIVNDFQKGDIAEGYSVSREKKESFPLTVTSAQKNPTAFYLCPSPCGFLKGCEQYFGPGTRLTVT.

This clonotype occurred many times. The DNA of the CDR3 is TGTGCCTGGAATGGCGGAAGCCCTGAAGCTTTCTTT. As protein: CAWNGGSPEAFF. V gene TRBV30 combines with J gene TRBJ1-1; D is unresolved. The CDR3 covers 12 residues. V lost 4 bases and J 6 bases, leaving 12 bases between the germline ends. From germline, CDR1 is GTSNPN and CDR2 SVGIG (reference sequence).

This sequence joins TRBV12-3 or TRBV12-4 and TRBJ1-1; D not resolved. V gave up 6 bases and J gave up 11 bases, with 13 bases separating them. The CDR3 spans 11 residues. The CDR3, as DNA: TGTGCCAGCAGCACGACCTATTGGGCTTTCTTT. This translates into CASSTTYWAFF.

In its sample, this clonotype ranks as medium-sized. The chain carries TRBV19 and TRBJ1-5; D may be TRBD1 (5 bases). Trimming pared 6 bases from V and 2 bases from J, leaving 14 bases between. Germline CDR1 reads LNHDA; CDR2 reads SQIVND (reference sequence). The CDR3 is 15 amino acids. In nucleotides, the CDR3 is TGTGCCAGTAGCCGGGACCTTGGCGGCAATCAGCCCCAGCATTTT. This translates into CASSRDLGGNQPQHF.

In its sample, this clonotype is medium-sized. The chain carries TRBV5-4 and TRBJ2-3; 11 bases line up with TRBD2. Germline CDR1 SGHNT, CDR2 YYREEE (reference sequence). The CDR3 is made up of 17 amino acids. The trim removed 0 bases at V and 4 bases at J, leaving 7 bases unmatched. The CDR3: CASSLAPSSGRADTQYF. The DNA of the CDR3 is TGTGCCAGCAGCTTGGCCCCCAGTAGCGGGAGGGCAGATACGCAGTATTTT.

This clonotype counts as medium-sized. This rearrangement joins TRBV6-5 to TRBJ2-1; 10 nucleotides align to TRBD1. Germline V CDR1 and CDR2: MNHEY, SVGAGI. This CDR3 has 15 amino acids. J was trimmed by 7 bases and V by 0 bases; bases with no gene match: 3. The CDR3 nucleotides are TGTGCCAGCAGTTACTCCGGGACAGGGGTGAATGAGCAGTTCTTC. It yields the protein CASSYSGTGVNEQFF.

Many counts were recorded for this clonotype. This chain joins TRBV30 and TRBJ2-7; 10 positions agree with TRBD2. Germline CDR1 and CDR2: GTSNPN and SVGIG (reference sequence). The CDR3 loop spans 15 amino acids. Trimming cost V 0 bases and J 4 bases; bases outside gene matches: 6. The chain's CDR3 is CAWSVQGLAVYEQYF. CDR3 nucleotide sequence: TGTGCCTGGAGTGTACAAGGACTAGCGGTATACGAGCAGTACTTC.

This clonotype has a count of ten or more. V gene TRBV6-2 or TRBV6-3 combines with J gene TRBJ2-7; D gene uncertain. The germline gives CDR1 MNHEY, CDR2 SVGEGT. V dropped 7 bases and J dropped 0 bases, with 19 bases sitting between them. CDR3 size: 16 residues. DNA for the CDR3: TGTGCCAGCAACGAGTCAGGCCCGAGGAGCTCCTACGAGCAGTACTTC. It codes for CASNESGPRSSYEQYF.

This clonotype turned up a few times. The rearrangement links TRBV12-3 or TRBV12-4 to TRBJ1-3; D may be TRBD1 (6 bases). Trimming took off 7 bases at V and 2 bases at J, with 15 bases between the two ends. The CDR3 sequence is 15 residues long. The CDR3 sequence: CASTTGGPAGNTIYF. In DNA, the CDR3 is TGTGCCAGCACCACGGGGGGGCCGGCTGGAAACACCATATATTTT.

To note about this clonotype: A read error may be the cause here, since a much bigger clone is one base away. This chain uses TRBV5-4 with TRBJ2-7; D remains ambiguous. The CDR3 totals 13 residues. In germline, CDR1 is SGHNT, CDR2 YYREEE (reference sequence). The CDR3 coding sequence is TGTGCCAGCAGCTTCTCTTCTACCTACGAGCTGTACTTC. This codes for CASSFSSTYELYF. Full variable domain (outside the CDR3, taken from reference TRBV5-4 and TRBJ2-7): ETGVTQSPTHLIKTRGQQVTLRCSSQSGHNTVSWYQQALGQGPQFIFQYYREEENGRGNFPPRFSGLQFPNYSSELNVNALELDDSALYLCASSFSSTYELYFGPGTRLTVT.

The rearrangement joins TRBV5-1 to TRBJ2-7; possibly TRBD2 for D (5 bases). This CDR3 is 15 amino acids long. The V end lost 2 bases, the J end lost 3 bases, and 15 bases lay between the germline ends. Germline V CDR1 and CDR2: SGHRS, YFSETQ. The CDR3 protein is CASSFRGPEVYEQYF. The CDR3 coding sequence is TGCGCCAGCAGCTTCCGCGGGCCAGAGGTCTACGAGCAGTACTTC.